The 20 T cell receptor beta chains in this list originate from one sample, sequenced in a study of cytomegalovirus exposure and HLA in healthy donors. Use of 60 Vbeta and 13 Jbeta primers characterized the PCR. The table came from immunoSEQ multiplex PCR; TCRdb's copy has only in-frame clones and leaves some out. The table includes tens of thousands of clones, approximately 71% detected once. The source material was PBMCs. The receptors were gathered from a woman aged 40 to 50 in good health and CMV-seropositive.

The V call is TRBV19, the J call TRBJ2-6, with TRBD1 as a possible D gene (6 bases). Germline lookup yields CDR1 LNHDA and CDR2 SQIVND (reference sequence). The CDR3 covers 18 residues. V was pared by 2 bases and J by 0 bases, with 14 bases between. The CDR3 region is CASSIPPGVRSGANVLTF. CDR3 nucleotides: TGTGCCAGTAGTATACCGCCAGGGGTCCGCTCTGGGGCCAACGTCCTGACTTTC.

This clone was detected only a few times. V is TRBV6-1 and J is TRBJ2-2; 9 nucleotides match TRBD1. V was clipped by 4 bases and J by 4 bases; unmatched bases: 7. From germline, CDR1 is MNHNS and CDR2 SASEGT. The CDR3 sequence is 16 residues long. The CDR3 nucleotides read TGTGCCAGCAGTGTTGGACAGGGGCGCCTCACCGGGGAGCTGTTTTTT. Protein sequence: CASSVGQGRLTGELFF.

In the case of this clone: At the DNA level, this CDR3 is encoded by other sequences in the same sample as well. The chain uses TRBV30 and TRBJ2-3; no clear D. Looked up from germline, CDR1 is GTSNPN and CDR2 is SVGIG (reference sequence). V was clipped by 0 bases and J by 1 base, with 5 bases between them. The CDR3 consists of 13 residues. In DNA form, the CDR3 reads TGTGCCTGGAGTGTTCTTGGCACAGATACGCAGTATTTT. Protein: CAWSVLGTDTQYF.

This clone was counted between two and nine times. The gene calls are TRBV7-2 and TRBJ2-7, with 7 positions matching TRBD1. The CDR3 has 14 residues. Losses at the gene ends were 4 bases for V and 2 bases for J; bases not matched to a gene: 5. Germline V gene lookup returns CDR1 SGHTA and CDR2 FQGNSA. CDR3 residues: CASSSWDSPYEQYF. DNA for the CDR3: TGTGCCAGCAGCTCATGGGACAGCCCCTACGAGCAGTACTTC.

The chain employs TRBV5-1 and TRBJ2-2; 7 bases are a match to TRBD2. The CDR3 covers 16 residues. Germline values: CDR1 SGHRS, CDR2 YFSETQ. V was clipped by 6 bases and J by 5 bases; unmatched bases: 13. CDR3 residues: CASTPGGWGGTGELFF. CDR3 DNA: TGCGCCAGCACCCCGGGAGGATGGGGAGGAACCGGGGAGCTGTTTTTT. Together with reference TRBV5-1 and TRBJ2-2, the CDR3 gives the full variable domain: KAGVTQTPRYLIKTRGQQVTLSCSPISGHRSVSWYQQTPGQGLQFLFEYFSETQRNKGNFPGRFSGRQFSNSRSEMNVSTLELGDSALYLCASTPGGWGGTGELFFGEGSRLTVL.

The chain joins TRBV7-7 to TRBJ2-6; D ambiguous. The CDR3 loop spans 18 amino acids. V gave up 5 bases and J gave up 0 bases, with 17 bases separating them. CDR1 SSHAT and CDR2 FNYEAQ come from the germline V gene (reference sequence). The CDR3, as DNA: TGTGCCAGCAGCCCTAGGCCGGGTCAGAACTCTGGGGCCAACGTCCTGACTTTC. Amino acids: CASSPRPGQNSGANVLTF.

The genes are TRBV11-2 and TRBJ1-1, with unresolved D. The V end was cut by 4 bases, the J end by 0 bases, with 6 bases between. The germline gives CDR1 SGHAT, CDR2 FQNNGV. The CDR3 is 13 amino acids. CDR3 amino acids: CASSSYMNTEAFF. The CDR3, as DNA: TGTGCCAGCAGCTCGTATATGAACACTGAAGCTTTCTTT.

CDR3 DNA: TGTGCCAGCAGTTTGTACGGGGGCGAGCAGTACTTC. Translated, it gives CASSLYGGEQYF. The chain has TRBV27 and TRBJ2-7; D is possibly TRBD2 (6 bases). This CDR3 is built from 12 residues. Looked up from germline, CDR1 is MNHEY and CDR2 is SMNVEV (reference sequence). Trimming cost V 3 bases and J 6 bases, with 9 bases left between them.

V gene TRBV4-3 combines with J gene TRBJ2-3, with 15 bases matching TRBD2. CDR1 and CDR2 from the germline V gene are LGHNA and YSLEER. There are 17 residues in the CDR3. Trimming at V came to 4 bases and at J to 4 bases, leaving 6 bases not matched to a gene. In nucleotides, the CDR3 is TGCGCCAGCAGCCCAGGACTAGCGGGGGGGCCGGCAGATACGCAGTATTTT. Translation: CASSPGLAGGPADTQYF.

The genes are TRBV14 and TRBJ2-4; D is unclear. The CDR3 extends over 15 amino acids. The germline V gene has CDR1 SGHDN and CDR2 FVKESK. V gave up 3 bases and J gave up 1 base, with 10 bases separating them. The CDR3 region is CASSHLDGAKNIQYF. CDR3 coding DNA: TGTGCCAGCAGCCACTTAGACGGGGCCAAAAACATTCAGTACTTC.

The rearrangement links TRBV9 to TRBJ2-7; TRBD1 is a possible D gene (6 bases). The ends were cut back, 4 bases at V and 6 bases at J, with 20 bases in the middle. CDR3 length: 15 residues. Germline assignment: CDR1 SGDLS and CDR2 YYNGEE. DNA of the CDR3: TGTGCCAGCAGCCCCCGGGGCAGGGGCTTGGCCGAGCAGTACTTC. Its protein product is CASSPRGRGLAEQYF.

This chain connects TRBV6-5 to TRBJ2-7; 9 nucleotides align to TRBD1. Trimming removed 2 bases from V and 4 bases from J; junction bases left unmatched: 3. The CDR3 is made up of 14 amino acids. Germline assignment: CDR1 MNHEY and CDR2 SVGAGI. The CDR3 DNA is TGTGCCAGCAGTTACGGGGGACAGGGTTACGAGCAGTACTTC. It codes for CASSYGGQGYEQYF.

This clone showed up just once. This chain joins TRBV10-1 and TRBJ2-3; 7 positions match TRBD2. The CDR3 length is 12 residues. J was trimmed by 9 bases and V by 6 bases; bases with no gene match: 6. Germline lookup yields CDR1 WNHNN and CDR2 SYGVQD (reference sequence). The CDR3 DNA reads TGCGCCAGCAGCGACCTCGGGGGGACGCAGTATTTT. As protein: CASSDLGGTQYF.

This chain joins TRBV7-9 and TRBJ1-5; D not certain. Trimming shortened V by 1 base and J by 6 bases, and 4 bases separated the two germline ends. This CDR3 has 12 residues. Per germline, CDR1 SEHNR and CDR2 FQNEAQ (reference sequence). This chain's CDR3 is CASSLDGQPQHF. CDR3 bases: TGTGCCAGCAGCTTAGACGGTCAGCCCCAGCATTTT.

The V gene is TRBV5-4, the J gene TRBJ1-1; 9 nucleotides match TRBD1. V lost 0 bases and J lost 5; bases outside the gene matches: 2. CDR1 is SGHNT and CDR2 is YYREEE in the germline V gene (reference sequence). The CDR3 is made up of 14 amino acids. The CDR3 here is CASSLGQGETEAFF. CDR3 in DNA: TGTGCCAGCAGCTTGGGACAGGGGGAGACTGAAGCTTTCTTT.

The CDR3 DNA reads TGTGCCAGCACCCCAAAATTGGGGCGAGCAGATACGCAGTATTTT. As protein: CASTPKLGRADTQYF. The chain uses TRBV9 and TRBJ2-3; the D gene is possibly TRBD1 (5 bases). Germline V lookup: CDR1 SGDLS, CDR2 YYNGEE. The CDR3 length is 15 residues. V was cut by 6 bases and J by 4 bases, with 18 bases left in between.

The V and J genes are TRBV19 and TRBJ2-5; a possible D gene is TRBD2 (6 bases). Germline-derived CDR1 and CDR2 are LNHDA and SQIVND (reference sequence). The CDR3 contains 12 residues. V dropped 7 bases and J dropped 3 bases, with 9 bases sitting between them. In DNA form, the CDR3 reads TGTGCCAGTATGGAGGGTGAAGAGACCCAGTACTTC. Translated, it gives CASMEGEETQYF.

The J gene is TRBJ1-5, the V gene TRBV6-5; D is ambiguous. Trimming pared 6 bases from V and 16 bases from J, leaving 19 bases between. The CDR3 has 12 residues. CDR1 and CDR2 from the germline V gene are MNHEY and SVGAGI. The DNA of the CDR3 is TGTGCCAGCAGCCCGGGAAGGGATGGTGAACATTTT. Translated: CASSPGRDGEHF.

The CDR3 is CASSPTFGRGVLGTDTQYF. The CDR3 DNA follows: TGTGCCAGCAGCCCGACGTTTGGGCGGGGGGTGTTGGGCACAGATACGCAGTATTTT. The chain has TRBV7-2 and TRBJ2-3, with TRBD2 matching over 8 bases. The CDR3 is 19 residues long. The trim removed 5 bases at V and 1 base at J, leaving 17 bases unmatched. Germline-derived CDR1 and CDR2 are SGHTA and FQGNSA.

The chain's CDR3 is CASRQSVGYEQYF. CDR3 nucleotides: TGTGCCAGCAGACAGAGTGTGGGCTACGAGCAGTACTTC. The chain uses TRBV6-5 and TRBJ2-7, with unresolved D. The CDR3 is made up of 13 amino acids. Trimming removed 6 bases at V and 3 bases at J, with 12 bases between. Germline V gene lookup returns CDR1 MNHEY and CDR2 SVGAGI.